This entry describes one T cell receptor (beta chain). Sequencing used immunoSEQ multiplex PCR; TCRdb keeps in-frame clones, though not all of them. The table has approximately 1.5 million clones, roughly 98% seen once. The sample is drawn from a study of shared clonotypes between healthy human individuals. CDR3 length equals 15 residues. With 3 bases clipped from V and 3 bases from J, the junction kept 4 bases outside the gene matches. The germline V gene encodes CDR1 SGDLS and CDR2 YYNGEE. The sequencing input was naive CD4+ T cells sorted from blood. Specified subset: CD45RA+ positively selected. V gene TRBV9 combines with J gene TRBJ2-1; 9 bases fit TRBD2. This receptor was identified in a man aged 25 to 45 in good health. The CDR3 DNA sequence: TGTGCCAGCAGCGCAACTAGCGGGTTCTACAATGAGCAGTTCTTC. This sequence encodes CASSATSGFYNEQFF.